A single sample is the source of the 32 T cell receptor beta chains below, sequenced in a study of identical twins. MiXCR, run by TCRdb on the 5' RACE reads, gives a single entry per CDR3 protein. Of hundreds of thousands of distinct CDR3 sequences in the sample, 5.5% to 7.5% were seen once. The sample comprised naive T cells sorted from blood. Source of these receptors: a man aged 18 to 35 in good health.

This clonotype was seen many times. At one of its ends the junction is not consistent with the germline gene, which may arise from a read error. The chain couples TRBV29-1 to TRBJ2-1; D unclear. The CDR3 runs to 14 residues. The germline CDR1 and CDR2 sequences are SQVTM and ANQGSEA. The CDR3 protein is CSIEVVGPYNEQFF. CDR3 bases: TGCAGCATTGAGGTCGTCGGGCCCTACAATGAGCAGTTCTTC.

This chain joins TRBV13 and TRBJ2-7; 9 positions agree with TRBD2. Germline CDR1 PRHDT, CDR2 FYEKMQ (reference sequence). V lost 3 bases to trimming and J lost 5 bases; unmatched junction nucleotides: 8. CDR3 size: 15 residues. The CDR3 sequence: CASSFRASGTHEQYV. In nucleotides, the CDR3 is TGTGCCAGCAGCTTTAGGGCTAGCGGGACCCACGAGCAGTACGTC.

This clonotype appeared a few times. The chain employs TRBV4-3 and TRBJ2-3, with 7 bases that match TRBD1. The CDR3 is made up of 18 amino acids. Germline CDR1 LGHNA, CDR2 YSLEER. V lost 0 bases, J lost 2 bases, and 11 bases stayed unmatched. The CDR3 nucleotides are TGCGCCAGCAGCCAAGAGATTGGGGGACAGTCTTACACAGATACGCAGTATTTT. Translation: CASSQEIGGQSYTDTQYF.

This clonotype was observed a handful of times. The chain carries TRBV15 and TRBJ2-1, with 13 bases identical to TRBD2. The V gene's germline CDR1 is LNHNV and CDR2 YYDKDF (reference sequence). With 2 bases clipped from V and 7 bases from J, the junction kept 5 bases outside the gene matches. The CDR3 is made up of 16 amino acids. In DNA, the CDR3 is TGTGCCACCAGCAGAACCGGGACTAGCGGGATGAATGAGCAGTTCTTC. The encoded protein is CATSRTGTSGMNEQFF. The full variable domain, with the rest looked up from reference TRBV15 and TRBJ2-1, is DAMVIQNPRYQVTQFGKPVTLSCSQTLNHNVMYWYQQKSSQAPKLLFHYYDKDFNNEADTPDNFQSRRPNTSFCFLDIRSPGLGDTAMYLCATSRTGTSGMNEQFFGPGTRLTVL.

The sample holds a few counts of this clonotype. This sequence joins TRBV29-1 and TRBJ2-7, with TRBD2 matching 14 bases. The CDR3 covers 16 residues. Germline loops: CDR1 SQVTM, CDR2 ANQGSEA. J was trimmed by 7 bases and V by 4 bases; bases with no gene match: 12. CDR3 bases: TGCAGCGTTGGGGGAAAGACTAGCGGGAGGGCCGGGGAGCAGTACTTC. Translating gives CSVGGKTSGRAGEQYF.

This clonotype was seen many times. The chain has TRBV29-1 and TRBJ2-3, with 9 bases lining up with TRBD2. Germline CDR1 and CDR2: SQVTM and ANQGSEA. With 6 bases clipped from V and 1 base from J, the junction kept 11 bases outside the gene matches. The CDR3 loop spans 16 amino acids. The CDR3 loop is CSVISPAGGGTDTQYF. Here the CDR3 DNA reads TGCAGCGTAATATCCCCAGCGGGAGGTGGCACAGATACGCAGTATTTT.

This clonotype was counted many times. The rearrangement joins TRBV6-5 to TRBJ2-7, with TRBD2 identical over 9 bases. In germline, CDR1 is MNHEY, CDR2 SVGAGI. V gave up 2 bases and J gave up 4 bases; unmatched junction bases: 6. The CDR3 totals 15 residues. The CDR3 protein is CASSYRLAENYEQYF. CDR3 DNA: TGTGCCAGCAGTTACCGACTAGCGGAGAATTACGAGCAGTACTTC.

Ten or more counts support this clonotype. The chain has TRBV9 and TRBJ2-2; D is undetermined. The germline gives CDR1 SGDLS, CDR2 YYNGEE. The length of the CDR3 is 12 residues. V lost 0 bases and J 5 bases, leaving 2 bases between the germline ends. As DNA, the CDR3 is TGTGCCAGCAGCGTAGCTACCGGGGAGCTGTTTTTT. Encoded protein: CASSVATGELFF.

This clonotype was recorded at least ten times. The rearrangement uses TRBV20-1 and TRBJ2-3; 8 nucleotides agree with TRBD1. The germline V gene has CDR1 DFQATT and CDR2 SNEGSKA (reference sequence). This CDR3 has 13 residues. V lost 6 bases, J lost 1 base, and 3 bases stayed unmatched. The DNA of the CDR3 is TGCAGTGCAACGGGACAGGGCACAGATACGCAGTATTTT. Protein: CSATGQGTDTQYF.

This clonotype was observed at least ten times. V gene TRBV7-9 combines with J gene TRBJ2-3, with 8 nucleotides matching TRBD2. After removal of 5 bases from V and 2 bases from J, the junction contained 3 bases not matched to a gene. The CDR3 sequence is 14 residues long. Germline loops: CDR1 SEHNR, CDR2 FQNEAQ (reference sequence). The CDR3, as DNA: TGTGCCAGCAGCCCAGCGGGGGCCACAGATACGCAGTATTTT. This codes for CASSPAGATDTQYF.

This chain connects TRBV21-1 to TRBJ2-7; the table's D call, TRBD2, was not checked against the DNA. TRBV21-1 is deemed a pseudogene. The CDR3 length is 15 residues. This CDR3 reads CASSRTSGREGEQYV. The CDR3 coding sequence is TGTGCCAGCAGCAGGACTAGCGGGAGAGAAGGGGAGCAGTACGTC.

On this clonotype itself: One junction end does not reproduce the germline sequence, and a read error may be involved. V is TRBV7-9 and J is TRBJ2-1; 10 positions agree with TRBD2. CDR1 SEHNR and CDR2 FQNEAQ come from the germline V gene (reference sequence). The CDR3 is 16 residues long. The CDR3 DNA follows: TGTGCCAGCAGCTTAGAGGATCCGTGGACTAGCGGCCGTGGAATATTC. It specifies CASSLEDPWTSGRGIF.

This clonotype was found many times. The gene calls are TRBV20-1 and TRBJ2-5, with TRBD2 as a possible D gene (5 bases). There are 13 residues in the CDR3. Between the trimmed V and J ends, which lost 2 bases and 7 bases, there was a span of 14 bases. Looked up from germline, CDR1 is DFQATT and CDR2 is SNEGSKA (reference sequence). The CDR3 reads CSARLVTAGTQYF. Here the CDR3 DNA reads TGCAGTGCTAGACTGGTGACGGCGGGGACCCAGTACTTC.

This clonotype was seen only a few times. The CDR3 DNA sequence: TGCAGCGTCCGGGACTCCCTTCCCAATGAGCAGTTCTTC. Protein product: CSVRDSLPNEQFF. The genes are TRBV29-1 and TRBJ2-1; weak D call: TRBD2 (6 bases). Trimming shortened V by 6 bases and J by 6 bases, and 15 bases separated the two germline ends. The CDR3 is made up of 13 amino acids. Germline CDR1 and CDR2: SQVTM and ANQGSEA.

This chain connects TRBV5-5 to TRBJ2-2; D is possibly TRBD1 (6 bases). CDR3 length: 16 amino acids. The germline V gene has CDR1 SGHKS and CDR2 YYEKEE (reference sequence). V lost 1 base and J lost 0, with 10 bases in between. The CDR3 protein is CASSLYGTPNTGELFF. The CDR3 DNA reads as TGTGCCAGCAGCTTGTACGGGACACCGAACACCGGGGAGCTGTTTTTT. The full variable domain, with the rest looked up from reference TRBV5-5 and TRBJ2-2, is DAGVTQSPTHLIKTRGQQVTLRCSPISGHKSVSWYQQVLGQGPQFIFQYYEKEERGRGNFPDRFSARQFPNYSSELNVNALLLGDSALYLCASSLYGTPNTGELFFGEGSRLTVL.

There are a few counts of this clonotype. The chain employs TRBV7-8 and TRBJ2-1, with D uncertain. Germline V gene sequence: CDR1 SGHVS, CDR2 FQNEAQ. The germline V and J ends were trimmed by 7 bases and 1 base, with 8 bases remaining between them. The CDR3 extends over 13 amino acids. CDR3 in amino acids: CASMVGSYNEQFF. In nucleotides, the CDR3 is TGTGCCAGCATGGTGGGGTCCTACAATGAGCAGTTCTTC. Full variable domain (outside the CDR3, taken from reference TRBV7-8 and TRBJ2-1): GAGVSQSPRYKVAKRGQDVALRCDPISGHVSLFWYQQALGQGPEFLTYFQNEAQLDKSGLPSDRFFAERPEGSVSTLKIQRTQQEDSAVYLCASMVGSYNEQFFGPGTRLTVL.

This clonotype was recorded a few times. The V call is TRBV7-2, the J call TRBJ2-7, with no clear D. Germline V gene data show CDR1 as SGHTA and CDR2 as FQGNSA. Trimming took 5 bases from V and 6 from J, leaving 11 bases between them. The CDR3 is 12 residues long. The DNA of the CDR3 is TGTGCCAGCAGCCTTAGGGTGGGCGAGCAGTACTTC. Its protein product is CASSLRVGEQYF.

This clonotype was seen many times. The chain joins TRBV10-3 to TRBJ2-1; TRBD1 or TRBD2 may be the D gene (5 bases each). Trimming removed 5 bases at V and 6 bases at J, with 11 bases between. The CDR3 extends over 13 amino acids. Germline CDR1 reads ENHRY; CDR2 reads SYGVKD. This CDR3 is CAISRDLGNEQFF. The CDR3 bases are TGTGCCATCAGTCGGGACCTAGGCAATGAGCAGTTCTTC.

This chain links TRBV24-1 with TRBJ2-1; 10 bases agree with TRBD2. Germline V lookup: CDR1 KGHDR, CDR2 SFDVKD. With 3 bases clipped from V and 0 bases from J, the junction kept 4 bases outside the gene matches. The CDR3 sequence is 17 residues long. The CDR3 nucleotides read TGTGCCACCAGTGATCCTGGACTAGCGGACTCCTACAATGAGCAGTTCTTC. Protein: CATSDPGLADSYNEQFF.

The V call is TRBV24-1, the J call TRBJ1-1; unclear D gene. The germline V and J ends were trimmed by 10 bases and 1 base, with 12 bases remaining between them. The CDR3 contains 13 residues. The germline V gene has CDR1 KGHDR and CDR2 SFDVKD. The CDR3 nucleotides read TGTGCCACTAGGACGGGAAAGAACACTGAAGCTTTCTTT. Translating gives CATRTGKNTEAFF.

The chain joins TRBV7-6 to TRBJ2-5; D is undetermined. The germline gives CDR1 SGHVS, CDR2 FNYEAQ. The germline V and J ends were trimmed by 3 bases and 4 bases, with 12 bases remaining between them. The CDR3 loop spans 14 amino acids. This CDR3 reads CASSFMGFAETQYF. In nucleotides, the CDR3 is TGTGCCAGCAGCTTTATGGGTTTCGCAGAGACCCAGTACTTC.

The chain is built from TRBV28 and TRBJ2-7, with 10 positions matching TRBD1. The CDR3 loop spans 15 amino acids. V trimming: 5 bases; J trimming: 5 bases; junction bases outside the gene matches: 9. Germline V lookup: CDR1 MDHEN, CDR2 SYDVKM. CDR3 DNA sequence: TGTGCCAGCAGTGGATCGGGACAGGGGTTCGACGAGCAGTACTTC. Residues: CASSGSGQGFDEQYF.

This clonotype was counted many times. The chain uses TRBV5-5 and TRBJ2-2, with D unclear. Looked up from germline, CDR1 is SGHKS and CDR2 is YYEKEE (reference sequence). Trimming took 4 bases from V and 5 from J, leaving 9 bases between them. This CDR3 has 13 amino acids. The CDR3 DNA sequence: TGTGCCAGCAGCGCCAGGTTTACCGGGGAGCTGTTTTTT. This sequence encodes CASSARFTGELFF.

This clonotype occurred many times. V usage is TRBV28 and J usage is TRBJ2-1, with 9 bases identical to TRBD1. The CDR3 is 18 residues long. Trimming at V came to 6 bases and at J to 7 bases, leaving 19 bases not matched to a gene. CDR1 MDHEN and CDR2 SYDVKM come from the germline V gene. In DNA form, the CDR3 reads TGTGCCAGCAGACCCTTCTGGCGGGACAGGGCCTCGGGAAATGAGCAGTTCTTC. It encodes CASRPFWRDRASGNEQFF.

This clonotype has just a few counts. The chain uses TRBV20-1 and TRBJ1-5; D is unclear. V shed 4 bases and J shed 4 bases, with 14 bases lying between them. The germline V gene has CDR1 DFQATT and CDR2 SNEGSKA (reference sequence). The CDR3 extends over 14 amino acids. CDR3: CSAIKRAQNQPQHF. As DNA, the CDR3 is TGCAGTGCTATAAAAAGGGCCCAGAATCAGCCCCAGCATTTT.

This clonotype has at least ten counts. V is TRBV20-1 and J is TRBJ2-5, with no clear D. In germline, CDR1 is DFQATT, CDR2 SNEGSKA (reference sequence). The CDR3 spans 10 residues. The CDR3 DNA reads as TGCAGCCTGGGAATGGAGACCCAGTACTTC. The encoded protein is CSLGMETQYF.

This clonotype showed up just a few times. This sequence joins TRBV6-5 and TRBJ1-3; no clear D. With 2 bases removed from V and 8 bases from J, the gap between germline ends came to 19 bases. CDR3 length equals 16 residues. In germline, CDR1 is MNHEY, CDR2 SVGAGI. The CDR3 region is CASSYGPALPRDTIYF. The CDR3 DNA reads TGTGCCAGCAGTTACGGACCGGCACTCCCTAGGGACACCATATATTTT.

This clonotype was counted between two and nine times. V gene TRBV5-1 combines with J gene TRBJ2-4, with 10 bases fitting TRBD1. The CDR3 spans 17 residues. The germline V gene encodes CDR1 SGHRS and CDR2 YFSETQ. V lost 0 bases to trimming and J lost 6 bases; unmatched junction nucleotides: 9. The CDR3 here is CASSLAGTGDLGNIQYF. The CDR3 nucleotides are TGCGCCAGCAGCTTGGCCGGGACAGGGGATTTGGGAAACATTCAGTACTTC.

This clonotype was counted a few times. The chain links TRBV25-1 to TRBJ1-6; D perhaps matches TRBD1 (6 bases). The V gene's germline CDR1 is MGHDK and CDR2 SYGVNS. This CDR3 contains 14 residues. V was clipped by 1 base and J by 10 bases, with 11 bases between them. For the CDR3, the DNA is TGTGCCAGCAGTGAATGGACAGCTAGATCACCCCTCCACTTT. Amino acid sequence: CASSEWTARSPLHF.

The V gene is TRBV7-9, the J gene TRBJ2-1; perhaps TRBD2 as D (6 bases). The ends were cut back, 4 bases at V and 0 bases at J, with 16 bases in the middle. The length of the CDR3 is 17 residues. Germline values: CDR1 SEHNR, CDR2 FQNEAQ (reference sequence). The CDR3 spells CASSWSRAGYSYNEQFF. CDR3 in DNA: TGTGCCAGCAGCTGGTCGCGAGCGGGCTACTCCTACAATGAGCAGTTCTTC.

This clonotype was counted only a few times. The CDR3 nucleotides are TGTGCCAGCAGACAATCCGGGGCGGGATTGAACACCGGGGAGCTGTTTTTT. Translating gives CASRQSGAGLNTGELFF. The chain combines TRBV3-1 with TRBJ2-2, with D tentatively TRBD2 (6 bases). Trimming left V 6 bases short and J 1 base short, with 18 bases between. CDR1 is LGHDT, CDR2 YNNKEL, per germline (reference sequence). The CDR3 covers 17 residues.

This clonotype occurred many times. This chain joins TRBV30 and TRBJ1-2, with TRBD1 as a possible D gene (6 bases). V was shortened by 8 bases and J by 4 bases, with 20 bases between the two germline ends. This CDR3 comprises 14 residues. CDR1 and CDR2 (germline): GTSNPN, SVGIG (reference sequence). This CDR3 is CAGKRGQLVYGYTF. The CDR3 DNA is TGTGCCGGGAAAAGAGGACAGTTGGTCTATGGCTACACCTTC.